Here is one T cell receptor beta chain with its context. This same CDR3 is encoded by further DNA sequences in the sample. This sample is part of a study of shared clonotypes between healthy human individuals. TCRdb keeps only in-frame clones here, not all; method: immunoSEQ multiplex PCR. The data contain 730,000 or so clones, 72% of them singletons. The clonotype was recovered from a woman aged 30 to 39 in good health. The sequenced material came from memory CD4+ T cells sorted from blood. The subset is: CD45RA-negative fraction.

The CDR3 sequence is CASSLAGGAKNIQYF. In DNA form, the CDR3 reads TGTGCCAGCAGTCTAGCGGGAGGCGCCAAAAACATTCAGTACTTC. The chain uses TRBV28 and TRBJ2-4; 11 bases match TRBD2. The CDR3 is made up of 15 amino acids. Germline V gene sequence: CDR1 MDHEN, CDR2 SYDVKM. Trimming cost V 5 bases and J 1 base; bases outside gene matches: 1. Based on the CDR3 plus reference TRBV28 and TRBJ2-4, the full variable domain is DVKVTQSSRYLVKRTGEKVFLECVQDMDHENMFWYRQDPGLGLRLIYFSYDVKMKEKGDIPEGYSVSREKKERFSLILESASTNQTSMYLCASSLAGGAKNIQYFGAGTRLSVL.